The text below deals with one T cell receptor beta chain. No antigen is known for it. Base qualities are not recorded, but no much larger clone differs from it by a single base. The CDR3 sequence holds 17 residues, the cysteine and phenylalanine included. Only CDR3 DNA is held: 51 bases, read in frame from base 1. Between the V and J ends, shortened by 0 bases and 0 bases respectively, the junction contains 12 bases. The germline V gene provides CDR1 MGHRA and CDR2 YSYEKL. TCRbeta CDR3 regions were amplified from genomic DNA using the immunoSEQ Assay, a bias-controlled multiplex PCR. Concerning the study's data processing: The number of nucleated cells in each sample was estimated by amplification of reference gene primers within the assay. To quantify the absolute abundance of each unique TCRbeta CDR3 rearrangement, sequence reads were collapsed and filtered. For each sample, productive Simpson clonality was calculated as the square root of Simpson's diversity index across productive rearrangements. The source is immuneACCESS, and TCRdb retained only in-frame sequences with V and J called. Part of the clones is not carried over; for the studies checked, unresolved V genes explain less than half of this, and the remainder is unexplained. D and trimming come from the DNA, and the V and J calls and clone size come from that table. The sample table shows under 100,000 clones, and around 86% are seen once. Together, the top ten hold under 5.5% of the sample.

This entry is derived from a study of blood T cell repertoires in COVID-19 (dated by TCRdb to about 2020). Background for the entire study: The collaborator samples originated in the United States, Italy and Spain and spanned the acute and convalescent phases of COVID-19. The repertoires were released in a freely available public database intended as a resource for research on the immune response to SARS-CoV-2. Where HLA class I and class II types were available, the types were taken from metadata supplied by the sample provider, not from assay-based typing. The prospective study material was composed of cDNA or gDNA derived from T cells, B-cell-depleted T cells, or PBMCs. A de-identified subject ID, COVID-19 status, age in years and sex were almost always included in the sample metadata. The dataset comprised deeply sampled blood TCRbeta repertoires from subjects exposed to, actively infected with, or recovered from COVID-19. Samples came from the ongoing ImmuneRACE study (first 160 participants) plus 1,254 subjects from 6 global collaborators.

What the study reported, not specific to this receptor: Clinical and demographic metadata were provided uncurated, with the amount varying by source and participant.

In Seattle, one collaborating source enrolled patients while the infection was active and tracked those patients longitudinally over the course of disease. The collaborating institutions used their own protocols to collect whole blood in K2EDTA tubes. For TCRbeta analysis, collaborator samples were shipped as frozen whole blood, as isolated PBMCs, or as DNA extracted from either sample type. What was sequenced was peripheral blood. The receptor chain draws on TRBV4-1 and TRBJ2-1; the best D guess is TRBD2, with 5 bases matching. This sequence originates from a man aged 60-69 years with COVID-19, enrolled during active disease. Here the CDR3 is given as CASSQDLRAPSYNEQFF. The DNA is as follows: TGCGCCAGCAGCCAAGATCTGAGGGCCCCCTCCTACAATGAGCAGTTCTTC.